Sequencing of this T cell receptor (beta chain) was carried out in a study of regulatory T cells in long-lasting Graves disease. The CDR3 spans 15 residues. V shed 4 bases and J shed 0 bases, with 13 bases lying between them. CDR1 is LGHDT and CDR2 is YNNKEL in the germline V gene (reference sequence). Time point in this sample: persistent/refractory GD, antithyroid drugs over 5 years with positive TRAb. Construction of the TCR library relied on RNA isolated from PBMCs. The authors built TCR beta libraries using iRepertoire HTBI primers and Arm-PCR of CDR3 regions. TCRdb reprocessed the multiplex PCR reads via MiXCR and lists one record per CDR3 protein. Counted here are about half a million distinct CDR3 sequences, approximately 23% occurring once; the ten biggest clones make up 10% to 15%.

J is TRBJ2-7 and V is TRBV3-1; the D is unclear. Sequences were derived from peripheral blood mononuclear cells (PBMCs), sampled when the disease was refractory, from a patient treated with antithyroid drugs. The sequence was obtained from a female donor with Graves disease. The CDR3 nucleotides read TGTGCCAGCAGCCTCGGCAGCTCAAGCTCCTACGAGCAGTACTTC. Its protein product is CASSLGSSSSYEQYF.